This T cell receptor beta chain originates from a study of regulatory T cells in long-lasting Graves disease. Study in general: Duration of antithyroid drug therapy among newly diagnosed Graves' patients was under 3 months. Study-wide findings and caveats: Graves' patients with persistent disease showed TCR diversity lower than patients newly diagnosed.

This clonotype has a count of ten or more. The antigen is unknown. To make TCR beta libraries, researchers used iRepertoire HTBI primers and Arm-PCR of CDR3 regions. Per the original methods: Identified across the samples were some 62 TRBV segments and about 15 TRBJ segments. In TCRdb, the multiplex PCR reads were re-called with MiXCR into one record per CDR3 protein. TCRdb's processing, not the authors' own work, is the source of the V and J calls. This sample has 350,000 to 450,000 distinct CDR3 sequences, with roughly a sixth found just once. Time point of the sample: newly diagnosed GD, antithyroid drugs for less than 3 months. There was RNA extracted from PBMCs, and the TCR library was made from it. Criteria from the American Thyroid Association guidelines were applied to diagnose Graves' disease. V lost 3 bases and J lost 5; bases outside the gene matches: 4. Germline CDR1 and CDR2: KGHSH and LQKENI. CDR3 length equals 14 residues.

The data also belong to a second study, concerning T cells in Graves' hyperthyroidism and ophthalmopathy.

The origin of this receptor is a middle-aged man with Graves disease. Sequencing was performed on peripheral blood mononuclear cells (PBMCs), taken at new diagnosis, from a patient treated with antithyroid drugs. The rearrangement uses TRBV18 and TRBJ2-4; 7 nucleotides line up with TRBD1. This CDR3 reads CASSPTGRENIQYF. In DNA form, the CDR3 reads TGTGCCAGCTCACCGACAGGGCGGGAAAACATTCAGTACTTC.